A selection of T cell receptor beta chains follows, all from one sample in a study of T cell responses to AZD1222 COVID-19 vaccine. The data were produced by immunoSEQ multiplex PCR, yet TCRdb's version contains in-frame clones alone and is incomplete. The repertoire holds about 56,000 clones, with roughly 80% as singletons. Sample: peripheral blood, taken 28 days after the second AZD1222 dose. All receptors derive from an adult who received the AZD1222 COVID-19 vaccine. CDR3s include the opening cysteine and the closing phenylalanine or tryptophan. D genes are given only for firm matches. Size tells how often a clone was seen (once, few, many) or the class of an expanded clone, and some rows leave it out.

abundance	d_gene	j_gene	v_gene	CDR3aa	CDR3nt
.	TRBD1	TRBJ1-2	TRBV19	CASSIKGATLDGYTF	TGTGCCAGTAGTATAAAGGGGGCGACCCTGGATGGCTACACCTTC
.	.	TRBJ1-1	TRBV7-9	CASSLQVNTEAFF	TGTGCCAGCAGCTTACAGGTGAACACTGAAGCTTTCTTT
.	.	TRBJ1-2	TRBV6-4	CASSAEGFSYTF	TGTGCCAGCAGTGCGGAGGGGTTCTCATACACCTTC
.	.	TRBJ1-4	TRBV7-8	CASSFSRSNEKLFF	TGTGCCAGCAGCTTTTCCCGGAGTAATGAAAAACTGTTTTTT
.	.	TRBJ1-3	TRBV11-2	CASTQDRGDGTGNTIYF	TGTGCCAGCACCCAGGACCGAGGAGACGGGACTGGAAACACCATATATTTT
.	.	TRBJ2-1	TRBV28	CASSSTHTSGRSYNEQFF	TGTGCCAGCAGTTCCACACACACCTCGGGACGGAGCTACAATGAGCAGTTCTTC
.	TRBD1	TRBJ1-5	TRBV6-5	CASGSTGAGQPQHF	TGTGCCAGCGGGAGCACAGGGGCAGGTCAGCCCCAGCATTTT
.	TRBD2	TRBJ2-1	TRBV3-1/TRBV3-2	CASSHAPGTTSYNEQFF	TGTGCCAGCAGCCATGCACCGGGGACTACCTCCTACAATGAGCAGTTCTTC
once	.	TRBJ1-3	TRBV18	CASSPPGAGNTIYF	TGTGCCAGCTCACCACCGGGGGCTGGAAACACCATATATTTT
.	.	TRBJ1-1	TRBV20-1	CSASGYTEAFF	TGCAGTGCTAGTGGTTACACTGAAGCTTTCTTT
few	TRBD1	TRBJ1-2	TRBV28	CASWIWTGKDGYTF	TGTGCCAGCTGGATTTGGACAGGGAAGGATGGCTACACCTTC
.	TRBD1	TRBJ1-2	TRBV2	CASIPGGLNGYTF	TGTGCCAGCATCCCAGGGGGGTTGAATGGCTACACCTTC
.	.	TRBJ2-7	TRBV2	CASSGLTGPYEQYF	TGTGCCAGCAGTGGACTAACGGGACCCTACGAGCAGTACTTC
once	TRBD1	TRBJ2-1	TRBV5-1	CASSPGGWSYNEQFF	TGCGCCAGCAGCCCAGGGGGTTGGTCCTACAATGAGCAGTTCTTC
.	TRBD1	TRBJ2-5	TRBV28	CASSRTGAIETQYF	TGTGCCAGCAGCCGCACAGGGGCGATAGAGACCCAGTACTTC
few	.	TRBJ1-5	TRBV2	CASQTVGNQPQHF	TGTGCCAGCCAGACAGTGGGCAATCAGCCCCAGCATTTT
.	.	TRBJ2-3	TRBV4-2	CASSPQRREGADTQYF	TGTGCCAGCAGCCCCCAAAGGAGGGAGGGGGCAGATACGCAGTATTTT
few	.	TRBJ2-1	TRBV24-1	CATSDRDGAGNEQFF	TGTGCCACCAGTGACCGGGACGGGGCAGGCAATGAGCAGTTCTTC
.	TRBD2	TRBJ2-2	TRBV2	CASSEMGLAVTGELFF	TGTGCCAGCAGTGAAATGGGACTAGCAGTCACCGGGGAGCTGTTTTTT
once	TRBD1	TRBJ1-4	TRBV7-4	CASRTGARGQANEKLFF	TGTGCCAGCAGAACCGGGGCGAGGGGGCAGGCTAATGAAAAACTGTTTTTT
.	.	TRBJ2-1	TRBV6-5	CASSYGGNHNEQFF	TGTGCCAGCAGTTACGGCGGGAATCATAATGAGCAGTTCTTC
.	.	TRBJ2-7	TRBV28	CASTRRGRYEQYF	TGTGCCAGCACCCGGAGGGGCCGGTACGAGCAGTACTTC
.	.	TRBJ2-2	TRBV5-1	CASSLAGQAAGELFF	TGCGCCAGCAGCTTGGCCGGTCAGGCCGCCGGGGAGCTGTTTTTT
once	TRBD2	TRBJ2-7	TRBV5-4	CASSLSGSSYEQYF	TGTGCCAGCAGCTTGAGCGGGAGCTCCTACGAGCAGTACTTC
.	.	TRBJ1-1	TRBV5-4	CASSLGFGGATEAFF	TGTGCCAGCAGCTTGGGTTTTGGGGGGGCCACTGAAGCTTTCTTT
.	.	TRBJ2-2	TRBV29-1	CSVARSEAGELFF	TGCAGCGTTGCCAGATCAGAGGCCGGGGAGCTGTTTTTT
.	TRBD2	TRBJ2-3	TRBV4-2	CASSQDGLAGGLGSTDTQYF	TGTGCCAGCAGCCAAGACGGACTAGCGGGGGGACTGGGCTCCACAGATACGCAGTATTTT
medium-sized	.	TRBJ1-2	TRBV28	CASSLIFEAANYGYTF	TGTGCCAGCAGTTTAATATTTGAGGCAGCTAACTATGGCTACACCTTC
.	TRBD1	TRBJ2-7	TRBV5-4	CASSHGQESSYEQYF	TGTGCCAGCAGCCACGGACAGGAGTCCTCCTACGAGCAGTACTTC
.	.	TRBJ1-1	TRBV6-6	CASSYSRGNTEAFF	TGTGCCAGCAGTTACTCGAGGGGGAACACTGAAGCTTTCTTT
few	.	TRBJ1-5	TRBV4-1	CASSQLGDNQPQHF	TGCGCCAGCAGCCAGTTGGGTGACAATCAGCCCCAGCATTTT
.	.	TRBJ2-1	TRBV2	CASTPPGRPTYNEQFF	TGTGCCAGCACTCCCCCCGGGAGACCCACCTACAATGAGCAGTTCTTC
.	TRBD2	TRBJ2-7	TRBV15	CATSKHGGGAGEQYF	TGTGCCACCAGCAAACACGGGGGAGGGGCAGGCGAGCAGTACTTC
.	TRBD1	TRBJ1-4	TRBV7-2	CASSPGQGYEKLFF	TGTGCCAGCAGCCCTGGACAGGGTTATGAAAAACTGTTTTTT
few	.	TRBJ2-3	TRBV27	CASSLTRLADTQYF	TGTGCCAGCAGTTTAACCCGTTTGGCAGATACGCAGTATTTT
.	.	TRBJ2-4	TRBV7-2	CASSLGAGIAKNIQYF	TGTGCCAGCAGCTTAGGGGCAGGGATAGCCAAAAACATTCAGTACTTC
.	TRBD1	TRBJ1-6	TRBV30	CAWRCRDREGISYNSPLHF	TGTGCCTGGAGGTGCCGGGACAGGGAAGGGATATCCTATAATTCACCCCTCCACTTT
once	TRBD1	TRBJ2-2	TRBV24-1	CATSDSSAGGTIGELFF	TGTGCCACCAGTGACAGCTCGGCAGGGGGTACGATCGGGGAGCTGTTTTTT
few	.	TRBJ1-1	TRBV5-4	CASSRTWANTEAFF	TGTGCCAGCAGCCGCACATGGGCGAACACTGAAGCTTTCTTT
.	.	TRBJ2-2	TRBV7-2	CASSLGGYTGELFF	TGTGCCAGCAGCTTAGGGGGATACACCGGGGAGCTGTTTTTT
.	.	TRBJ1-1	TRBV20-1	CSASYGGMNTEAFF	TGCAGTGCTAGTTACGGGGGGATGAACACTGAAGCTTTCTTT
.	.	TRBJ1-1	TRBV6-4	CASRVENTEAFF	TGTGCCAGCAGAGTGGAGAACACTGAAGCTTTCTTT
.	TRBD1	TRBJ1-1	TRBV5-6	CTSSTWTGWAGEAFF	TGTACCAGCAGCACGTGGACAGGGTGGGCGGGTGAAGCTTTCTTT
once	.	TRBJ2-1	TRBV4-2	CASSQAEGGDDEQFF	TGTGCCAGCAGCCAGGCAGAGGGGGGGGATGATGAGCAGTTCTTC
.	.	TRBJ2-1	TRBV13	CASSLVRTAVYNEQFF	TGTGCCAGCAGCTTAGTCCGGACGGCCGTTTACAATGAGCAGTTCTTC
.	TRBD1	TRBJ1-6	TRBV5-1	CASSLSGGGNSPLHF	TGCGCCAGCAGCTTGTCAGGGGGGGGTAATTCACCCCTCCACTTT
.	TRBD2	TRBJ2-7	TRBV6-5	CASRRTSRSYEQYF	TGTGCCAGCAGGAGGACTAGCAGATCCTACGAGCAGTACTTC
few	.	TRBJ2-7	TRBV5-1	CASSLGGDRAYEQYF	TGCGCCAGCAGCTTGGGAGGGGATAGGGCCTACGAGCAGTACTTC
.	TRBD1	TRBJ1-2	TRBV28	CASSSPGQGTNGYTF	TGTGCCAGCAGTTCGCCGGGACAGGGGACGAACGGCTACACCTTC
.	.	TRBJ1-2	TRBV19	CASRTPGGGYTF	TGTGCCAGTAGAACCCCGGGCGGAGGCTACACCTTC
.	.	TRBJ2-1	TRBV29-1	CSGNGAYNEQFF	TGCAGCGGCAACGGGGCCTACAATGAGCAGTTCTTC
.	.	TRBJ2-1	TRBV2	CASSDGGGQTGNEQFF	TGTGCCAGCAGCGATGGTGGGGGGCAAACCGGGAATGAGCAGTTCTTC
.	.	TRBJ1-5	TRBV19	CASSIVESAGSGQPQHF	TGTGCCAGTAGTATAGTAGAGTCGGCAGGGTCGGGTCAGCCCCAGCATTTT
.	.	TRBJ1-5	TRBV7-9	CASSLGDDSFSSQPQHF	TGTGCCAGCAGCTTAGGGGATGACAGCTTCTCCAGTCAGCCCCAGCATTTT
.	.	TRBJ1-2	TRBV29-1	CSVDRTGGYGYTF	TGCAGCGTTGACCGGACGGGTGGCTATGGCTACACCTTC
.	.	TRBJ2-5	TRBV11-3	CASSLNQGQETQYF	TGTGCCAGCAGCTTAAATCAGGGGCAGGAGACCCAGTACTTC
.	.	TRBJ1-3	TRBV5-1	CASSLDGNRGNTIYF	TGCGCCAGCAGCTTGGACGGAAATCGTGGAAACACCATATATTTT
.	.	TRBJ2-1	TRBV3-1/TRBV3-2	CASSQDQVSYNEQFF	TGTGCCAGCAGCCAAGATCAGGTCTCCTACAATGAGCAGTTCTTC
.	TRBD1	TRBJ1-5	TRBV7-2	CASSQVLGQPYSNQPQHF	TGTGCCAGCAGCCAAGTATTGGGACAGCCTTATAGCAATCAGCCCCAGCATTTT